This paragraph covers one TCR beta chain sequence. Antigen specificity is unknown. Germline CDR1 reads SGHRS; CDR2 reads YFSETQ. This CDR3 has 15 residues. Trimming at V came to 2 bases and at J to 5 bases, leaving 8 bases not matched to a gene. This specimen belongs to a study of beta chain features in type 1 diabetes. Findings and caveats of the study: Shortening of TCRB CDR3s, moderate but significant, appeared in all four CD4+ subsets of Type 1 diabetes patients.

Isolated RNA was reverse transcribed in full, so expressed TCRB transcripts were sequenced. Measured with immunoSEQ multiplex PCR; TCRdb has only the in-frame clones, and not every one. The sample consists of about 260,000 clones, roughly 22% of them appearing once. The sequenced material came from naive CD4+ T cells from blood. The TCR comes from a woman aged 40 to 49 with type 1 diabetes. V usage is TRBV5-1 and J usage is TRBJ2-7, with TRBD1 identical over 9 bases. The DNA for the CDR3 is TGCGCCAGCAGCTTCGGACAGGGGACCCCGGACGAGCAGTACTTC. Translated, it gives CASSFGQGTPDEQYF.